These T cell receptor beta chains were read from a single sample in a study of tumor-infiltrating lymphocytes in primary liver carcinoma. TCRdb fed the multiplex PCR reads into MiXCR, producing one record per CDR3 protein. The sample lists about 100,000 distinct CDR3 sequences, about 70% seen once, with 9.5% in the top ten. Sequencing was carried out using liver tumor tissue from sampling region 5. The receptors were sampled from a woman in her fifties or sixties with primary liver carcinoma and hepatitis B virus infection. CDR3s include the opening cysteine and the closing phenylalanine or tryptophan. D genes are given only for firm matches. Clone size, where shown, is once, few, many, or a class for clones that have expanded.

TRBJ2-3	many	TRBD1	TRBV10-3	CAISSTAGTGGTDTQYF	TGTGCCATCAGCTCAACGGCCGGGACAGGGGGCACAGATACGCAGTATTTT
TRBJ2-7	many	-	TRBV4-1	CASSQGPPYEQYF	TGCGCCAGCAGCCAAGGTCCACCCTACGAGCAGTACTTC
TRBJ2-7	many	-	TRBV6-2/TRBV6-3	CASSYSEVYEQYF	TGTGCCAGCAGTTACTCAGAGGTCTACGAGCAGTACTTC
TRBJ1-2	-	-	TRBV11-2	CASSARQVSSYGYIF	TGTGCCAGCAGCGCACGACAGGTTTCTTCGTATGGCTACATCTTC
TRBJ2-2	-	TRBD1	TRBV7-9	CASGTGRTGELFF	TGTGCCAGCGGGACAGGGCGCACCGGGGAGCTGTTTTTT
TRBJ2-3	many	-	TRBV14	CASSQGGFSTDTQYF	TGTGCCAGCAGCCAAGGGGGCTTCAGCACAGATACGCAGTATTTT
TRBJ2-3	-	-	TRBV7-9	CASSLPVMSDTQYF	TGTGCCAGCAGCTTACCTGTGATGTCAGATACGCAGTATTTT
TRBJ1-2	-	TRBD1	TRBV6-5	CASRPRGQGAQGMNYGYTF	TGTGCCAGCAGACCCCGGGGACAGGGGGCGCAAGGGATGAACTATGGCTACACCTTC
TRBJ2-1	many	TRBD2	TRBV6-2/TRBV6-3	CASSWGGSYNEQFF	TGTGCCAGCAGTTGGGGGGGGTCCTACAATGAGCAGTTCTTC
TRBJ2-7	-	-	TRBV6-6	CASRRQDGANEQYF	TGTGCCAGCAGGAGACAGGACGGGGCCAACGAGCAGTACTTC
TRBJ1-2	-	TRBD1	TRBV30	CAWRSPRTGTDYGYTF	TGTGCCTGGAGGAGCCCCCGGACAGGGACTGACTATGGCTACACCTTC
TRBJ1-1	few	-	TRBV14	CASSPRQGRVGNTEAFF	TGTGCCAGCAGCCCGAGGCAGGGGAGAGTGGGGAACACTGAAGCTTTCTTT
TRBJ1-1	few	TRBD1	TRBV28	CASSAPQGARTEAFF	TGTGCCAGCAGTGCCCCACAGGGGGCAAGAACTGAAGCTTTCTTT
TRBJ2-7	-	TRBD2	TRBV9	CASSVVLTSGETYEQYF	TGTGCCAGCAGCGTAGTCCTTACTAGCGGAGAAACCTACGAGCAGTACTTC
TRBJ2-2	-	TRBD2	TRBV11-2	CASSRRASGTGELLF	TGTGCCAGCAGCCGCAGGGCTAGCGGAACCGGGGAGCTCTTATTT
TRBJ1-5	-	-	TRBV6-6	CASRYSTGGGFQPQHF	TGTGCAAGCCGTTACTCCACCGGGGGAGGTTTTCAGCCCCAGCATTTT
TRBJ2-1	-	TRBD2	TRBV29-1	CSAVGTSGGNEQFF	TGCAGCGCCGTCGGGACTAGCGGGGGAAATGAGCAGTTCTTC
TRBJ2-7	-	TRBD1	TRBV29-1	CSVLDRTVTNEQYF	TGTAGTGTCCTGGACAGGACGGTTACAAACGAGCAGTACTTC
TRBJ2-1	few	TRBD2	TRBV5-1	CASSLEPFLTSGEYNEQFF	TGCGCCAGCAGCTTGGAACCCTTTCTCACTAGCGGGGAATACAATGAGCAGTTCTTC
TRBJ2-5	many	TRBD1	TRBV28	CASSLADRGVRETQYF	TGTGCCAGCAGTTTAGCAGACAGGGGAGTTCGGGAGACCCAGTACTTC
TRBJ2-7	-	-	TRBV11-3	CASSSRGARTMGNEQYF	TGTGCCAGCAGCTCACGGGGGGCGCGGACCATGGGTAATGAGCAGTACTTC
TRBJ2-5	-	-	TRBV28	CASSPAPGLQETQYF	TGTGCCAGCAGTCCAGCGCCGGGTCTGCAAGAGACCCAGTACTTC
TRBJ2-5	-	-	TRBV4-1	CASSLSPTNGPQEAQYF	TGCGCCAGCAGCCTTTCCCCGACTAACGGACCCCAAGAGGCCCAGTACTTC
TRBJ2-1	-	TRBD2	TRBV10-3	CAISESTTPMSGGMNEQFF	TGTGCCATCAGTGAGTCGACTACACCTATGAGCGGGGGGATGAATGAGCAGTTCTTC
TRBJ2-1	medium-sized	-	TRBV12-3/TRBV12-4	CASSPLVSSFNNEQFF	TGTGCCAGCAGTCCCCTTGTTTCTAGCTTCAACAATGAGCAGTTCTTC
TRBJ1-2	-	TRBD1	TRBV6-5	CVSSFLGQVSNYGHTF	TGTGTCAGCAGTTTCCTGGGACAGGTCTCTAACTATGGCCACACCTTC
TRBJ2-1	once	TRBD2	TRBV7-8	CASSLVGTSGTNEQLF	TGTGCCAGCAGCTTAGTTGGGACTAGTGGGACCAATGAGCAGTTATTC
TRBJ2-5	-	-	TRBV11-2	CASSSFTQEIQYF	TGTGCCAGTAGCTCGTTTACCCAAGAGATCCAGTACTTC
TRBJ2-1	-	-	TRBV20-1	CSARSSGGSSYNEQFF	TGCAGTGCTAGATCTTCCGGAGGTAGCTCCTACAATGAGCAGTTCTTC
TRBJ2-3	-	-	TRBV4-2	CTSSQADTQYF	TGTACCAGCAGCCAGGCAGATACGCAGTATTTC
TRBJ1-1	-	-	TRBV9	CASAPWGRTEAFF	TGTGCCAGCGCACCATGGGGGCGGACTGAAGCTTTCTTT
TRBJ2-1	-	TRBD2	TRBV10-3	CVFSWGSGAYNEQFF	TGTGTCTTCAGTTGGGGTAGCGGGGCCTACAATGAGCAGTTCTTC
TRBJ1-4	many	-	TRBV5-1	CASSPGANEKLFF	TGCGCCAGCAGCCCGGGAGCGAATGAAAAACTGTTTTTT
TRBJ2-3	-	-	TRBV11-1	CASSLRQRVVESHF	TGTGCCAGCAGCTTAAGGCAACGTGTGGTGGAGTCTCACTTT